Each of the 31 T cell receptor beta chains below was sequenced from the same sample in a study of tumor-infiltrating lymphocytes in oesophageal squamous cell carcinoma. TCRdb re-derived calls from the PCR reads in MiXCR, one entry per CDR3 protein. This sample yields roughly 17,000 distinct CDR3 sequences, of which about 51% are seen a single time; under 50% belongs to the top ten. Sequencing was carried out using normal esophageal tissue next to the tumor. These receptors were taken from a female donor with esophageal squamous cell carcinoma.

The chain is built from TRBV7-8 and TRBJ2-7; 10 bases agree with TRBD2. The ends lost 2 bases at V and 7 bases at J; junction bases unmatched: 5. The germline CDR1 and CDR2 sequences are SGHVS and FQNEAQ. This CDR3 spans 14 amino acids. The DNA of the CDR3 is TGTGCCAGCAGCTTAACAGCGGGAGGGCGGGAGCAGTACTTC. The encoded protein is CASSLTAGGREQYF.

The chain joins TRBV7-3 to TRBJ2-3; the match to TRBD2 covers 7 bases. The J call may be in error: the DNA end matches TRBJ2-5 better. CDR1 is SGHTA, CDR2 FQGTGA, per germline. The CDR3 covers 14 residues. The CDR3 bases are TGTGCCAGCAGTCCAAACGGGGGGACGGAGACCCAGTACTTC. It specifies CASSPNGGTETQYF.

The chain links TRBV7-4 to TRBJ2-1, with unresolved D. The DNA end favors TRBJ2-7, so the J call may be wrong. The CDR3 loop spans 14 amino acids. CDR1 and CDR2 from the germline V gene are SGHVT and SQSDAQ. CDR3 nucleotides: TGTGCCAGCAGCTTAGATGCCTCACCGGTTAGGCAGTACTTC. Its protein is CASSLDASPVRQYF.

In regard to this clonotype: One end of the junction is discordant with germline, which a read error may explain. The CDR3 spells CASSPTSGGYNEQYF. In DNA, the CDR3 is TGTGCTAGCAGCCCGACTAGCGGGGGTTACAATGAGCAGTACTTC. This chain links TRBV7-7 with TRBJ2-7; 12 nucleotides match TRBD2. The CDR3 spans 15 residues. Germline lookup yields CDR1 SSHAT and CDR2 FNYEAQ (reference sequence).

The chain has TRBV4-3 and TRBJ2-3, with a tentative D call TRBD2 (6 bases). Trimming removed 0 bases from V and 4 bases from J, with 17 bases in between. The germline V gene has CDR1 LGHNA and CDR2 YSLEER. The CDR3 contains 17 residues. CDR3: CASSQDGGADPSDTQYF. The CDR3 nucleotides are TGCGCCAGCAGCCAAGATGGAGGGGCGGACCCTTCAGATACGCAGTATTTT.

This clonotype was counted a single time. The V and J genes are TRBV28 and TRBJ2-5; D ambiguous. There are 14 residues in the CDR3. Looked up from germline, CDR1 is MDHEN and CDR2 is SYDVKM. Trimming stripped 5 bases from V and 7 bases from J, with 17 bases between. CDR3 bases: TGTGCCAGCAGTCTCCCGTACGGTACAGCGACCCAGTACTTC. Its translation is CASSLPYGTATQYF.

The V and J genes are TRBV5-8 and TRBJ2-3; the D gene is possibly TRBD1 (6 bases). CDR1 is SGHTS, CDR2 YDEGEE, per germline. The CDR3 length is 13 residues. V lost 4 bases and J 6 bases, leaving 12 bases between the germline ends. CDR3: CASSVNRDDTQYF. The DNA for the CDR3 is TGTGCCAGCAGCGTTAACAGGGATGATACGCAGTATTTT.

This clonotype was observed a handful of times. The genes are TRBV7-6 and TRBJ2-5, with 9 positions matching TRBD2. After removal of 2 bases from V and 2 bases from J, the junction contained 3 bases not matched to a gene. Germline V CDR1 and CDR2: SGHVS, FNYEAQ. This CDR3 region has 15 residues. The CDR3 coding sequence is TGTGCCAGCAGCTTATTTGCGGGAGGGCAAGAGACCCAGTACTTC. Protein: CASSLFAGGQETQYF.

The rearrangement uses TRBV3-1 and TRBJ2-3; D may match TRBD1 or TRBD2 (6 bases each). TRBJ2-7 matches the DNA end more closely, so the J call is doubtful. Germline lookup yields CDR1 LGHDT and CDR2 YNNKEL (reference sequence). This CDR3 has 13 residues. In DNA form, the CDR3 reads TGTGCCAGCAGCAAGGGGGGCACAGATACGCAGTACTTC. It translates to CASSKGGTDTQYF.

The table lists this clonotype with many counts. The chain joins TRBV19 to TRBJ1-6; D gene uncertain. The CDR3 is 17 residues long. Trimming pared 3 bases from V and 2 bases from J, leaving 14 bases between. Germline CDR1 and CDR2: LNHDA and SQIVND (reference sequence). The CDR3 region is CASSIAAGSAYNSPLHF. The DNA of the CDR3 is TGTGCCAGTAGTATTGCAGCAGGCAGTGCCTATAATTCACCCCTCCACTTT. Full variable domain (rest looked up from reference TRBV19 and TRBJ1-6): DGGITQSPKYLFRKEGQNVTLSCEQNLNHDAMYWYRQDPGQGLRLIYYSQIVNDFQKGDIAEGYSVSREKKESFPLTVTSAQKNPTAFYLCASSIAAGSAYNSPLHFGNGTRLTVT.

For the CDR3, the DNA is TGCAGCGTTGGACAGGGTGGGGATACGCAGTATTTT. Protein: CSVGQGGDTQYF. The chain is built from TRBV29-1 and TRBJ2-3, with TRBD1 matching over 7 bases. The CDR3 is 12 amino acids. CDR1 is SQVTM and CDR2 is ANQGSEA in the germline V gene. Trimming cost V 4 bases and J 6 bases; bases outside gene matches: 4.

This sequence joins TRBV6-8 and TRBJ2-5; 7 positions agree with TRBD2. Per germline, CDR1 MNHGY and CDR2 SAAAGT. V gave up 0 bases and J gave up 2 bases; unmatched junction bases: 6. The CDR3 loop spans 16 amino acids. In DNA, the CDR3 is TGTGCCAGCAGTTACTCGAGAGCGGGGCCGCAAGAGACCCAGTACTTC. Its translation: CASSYSRAGPQETQYF.

This clonotype was recorded once. One junction end does not reproduce the germline sequence, and a read error may be involved. The gene calls are TRBV5-3 and TRBJ2-7, with 12 positions matching TRBD2. TRBV5-3 is annotated as an ORF whose role is uncertain. The length of the CDR3 is 16 residues. The CDR3 DNA reads as TGTGCCAGCAGCTTCCTACTAGCGGGAGGTAGGGGTGAGCAGTACTTC. It codes for CASSFLLAGGRGEQYF.

This rearrangement joins TRBV7-9 to TRBJ2-1; D possibly matches TRBD1 or TRBD2 (5 bases each). Trimming left V 3 bases short and J 7 bases short, with 10 bases between. Germline CDR1 and CDR2: SEHNR and FQNEAQ (reference sequence). CDR3 length equals 13 residues. CDR3 sequence (DNA): TGTGCCAGCAGCTTGGTGGGGGATAATGAGCAGTTCTTC. Its translation: CASSLVGDNEQFF.

The chain is built from TRBV7-2 and TRBJ2-7, with D tentatively TRBD1 (5 bases). The assigned J gene may be wrong: the sequence end matches TRBJ1-2 better. Germline V CDR1 and CDR2: SGHTA, FQGNSA. The CDR3 extends over 12 amino acids. CDR3 DNA sequence: TGTGCCAGCAGCTCTACAGGCTATGGCTACACCTTC. Translation: CASSSTGYGYTF.

The J gene is TRBJ2-4, the V gene TRBV6-8, with 12 bases identical to TRBD1. Germline V gene data show CDR1 as MNHGY and CDR2 as SAAAGT. The CDR3 consists of 14 residues. After removal of 5 bases from V and 15 bases from J, the junction contained 11 bases not matched to a gene. This CDR3 reads CASSHTGTGGGRYF. CDR3 DNA: TGTGCCAGCAGTCACACCGGGACAGGGGGCGGGCGGTACTTC.

This clonotype is categorized as medium-sized. A clone one base away is much larger, so this may be a read error. The genes are TRBV7-2 and TRBJ2-7, with TRBD1 matching over 8 bases. The V gene end was trimmed by 5 bases and the J gene end by 7 bases; junction bases not matched to a gene: 13. This CDR3 spans 15 amino acids. Germline CDR1 is SGHTA and CDR2 is FQGNSA. CDR3 sequence (DNA): TGTGCCAGCAGCAAGGACAGGGTGGCCTACAATGAGCAGTACTTC. The encoded protein is CASSKDRVAYNEQYF.

V usage is TRBV7-3 and J usage is TRBJ2-1; D gene uncertain. The CDR3 contains 17 residues. Germline assignment: CDR1 SGHTA and CDR2 FQGTGA. V lost 2 bases, J lost 0 bases, and 14 bases lay in between. The CDR3 protein is CASSLEAPGNSYNEQFF. The CDR3 coding sequence is TGTGCCAGCAGCTTAGAAGCCCCAGGTAACTCCTACAATGAGCAGTTCTTC.

The genes are TRBV5-1 and TRBJ1-4, with D possibly TRBD1 on 6 matching bases. CDR3 length: 14 residues. Germline V gene lookup returns CDR1 SGHRS and CDR2 YFSETQ. V was cut by 4 bases and J by 3 bases, with 10 bases left in between. The CDR3: CASSGGSANEKLFF. CDR3 sequence (DNA): TGCGCCAGCAGCGGGGGCTCGGCTAATGAAAAACTGTTTTTT.

This clonotype is medium-sized (0.01 to 0.1%) within its sample. The rearrangement links TRBV6-1 to TRBJ2-3; D gene ambiguous. CDR3 length: 16 residues. V was trimmed by 7 bases and J by 0 bases, leaving 17 bases between them. The germline CDR1 and CDR2 sequences are MNHNS and SASEGT. The CDR3 region has the DNA TGTGCCAGCACCCTCCTTCGCGGTTCTAGCACAGATACGCAGTATTTT. Translating it yields CASTLLRGSSTDTQYF.

V usage is TRBV7-2 and J usage is TRBJ2-3, with D tentatively TRBD2 (6 bases). The CDR3 is made up of 16 amino acids. In germline, CDR1 is SGHTA, CDR2 FQGNSA. V dropped 1 base and J dropped 1 base, with 12 bases sitting between them. The CDR3 nucleotides read TGTGCCAGCAGCTTAGTGGCGGGGTATGGCACAGATACGCAGTATTTT. Its protein product is CASSLVAGYGTDTQYF.

This rearrangement joins TRBV7-3 to TRBJ1-1; D is perhaps TRBD2 (5 bases). The J call is doubtful: the DNA matches TRBJ2-3 better. Germline CDR1 SGHTA, CDR2 FQGTGA. This CDR3 has 14 amino acids. The CDR3 spells CATARERSTDTQYF. As DNA, the CDR3 is TGTGCCACCGCGAGGGAGCGGAGCACAGATACGCAGTATTTT.

The chain employs TRBV7-6 and TRBJ1-2; 11 bases match TRBD2. TRBJ2-1 matches the DNA end more closely, so the J call is doubtful. CDR3 length: 15 residues. Germline CDR1 and CDR2: SGHVS and FNYEAQ. CDR3: CASSSTSGVLGEQFF. CDR3 nucleotide sequence: TGTGCCAGCAGCTCGACTAGCGGGGTATTGGGTGAGCAGTTCTTC.

Concerning this clonotype itself: A read error is likely, as this CDR3 ends without the conserved phenylalanine or tryptophan. The DNA is omitted, as the CDR3 cannot be located on it reliably, and the CDR3 follows TCRdb's listing. This chain joins TRBV7-6 and TRBJ2-7; the table's D call, TRBD1, was not checked against the DNA. Germline assignment: CDR1 SGHVS and CDR2 FNYEAQ. The CDR3 adds up to 15 amino acids, both ends counted. This chain's CDR3 is CASGQGGNYGYTFGS.

This clonotype counts as large. The CDR3 here is CASSLVGAGGRNEQFF. As DNA, the CDR3 is TGTGCCAGCAGCTTAGTCGGAGCGGGAGGAAGGAATGAGCAGTTCTTC. The V call is TRBV7-2, the J call TRBJ2-1, with 9 positions matching TRBD2. This CDR3 has 16 amino acids. With V trimmed by 1 base and J by 7 bases, 8 bases remained unmatched. CDR1 and CDR2 (germline): SGHTA, FQGNSA. The full variable domain, in which reference TRBV7-2 and TRBJ2-1 provide the parts outside the CDR3, is GAGVSQSPSNKVTEKGKDVELRCDPISGHTALYWYRQSLGQGLEFLIYFQGNSAPDKSGLPSDRFSAERTGGSVSTLTIQRTQQEDSAVYLCASSLVGAGGRNEQFFGPGTRLTVL.

This clonotype was counted at least ten times. The DNA for the CDR3 is TGTGCCAGCAGCTCTAGCCCCCAGGGAGGCGGCTACACCTTC. Amino acid sequence: CASSSSPQGGGYTF. The V and J genes are TRBV11-2 and TRBJ1-2, with a possible D match to TRBD1 (5 bases). V was cut by 4 bases and J by 8 bases, with 17 bases left in between. The CDR3 is 14 residues long. The germline V gene has CDR1 SGHAT and CDR2 FQNNGV. Combining the CDR3 with reference TRBV11-2 and TRBJ1-2 gives the whole variable domain EAGVAQSPRYKIIEKRQSVAFWCNPISGHATLYWYQQILGQGPKLLIQFQNNGVVDDSQLPKDRFSAERLKGVDSTLKIQPAKLEDSAVYLCASSSSPQGGGYTFGSGTRLTVV.

Of note for this clonotype: A much larger clone is a single base away; this may be a read error. J is TRBJ1-3 and V is TRBV11-2; no clear D gene. Germline lookup yields CDR1 SGHAT and CDR2 FQNNGV. V was trimmed by 4 bases and J by 0 bases, leaving 10 bases between them. This CDR3 is 15 amino acids long. The CDR3 is CASSSRVNSGNTIYF. As DNA, the CDR3 is TGTGCCAGCAGCTCGCGTGTTAACTCTGGAAACACCATATATTTT. Full variable domain (missing parts from reference TRBV11-2 and TRBJ1-3): EAGVAQSPRYKIIEKRQSVAFWCNPISGHATLYWYQQILGQGPKLLIQFQNNGVVDDSQLPKDRFSAERLKGVDSTLKIQPAKLEDSAVYLCASSSRVNSGNTIYFGEGSWLTVV.

This rearrangement joins TRBV6-6 to TRBJ2-3; D may match TRBD1 or TRBD2 (5 bases each). This CDR3 contains 14 residues. Trimming removed 7 bases from V and 2 bases from J, with 13 bases in between. The V gene's germline CDR1 is MNHNY and CDR2 SVGAGI (reference sequence). The CDR3 protein is CASMSLGTTDTQYF. In nucleotides, the CDR3 is TGTGCCAGCATGAGTCTAGGGACCACAGATACGCAGTATTTT.

The chain links TRBV3-1 to TRBJ2-5; D ambiguous. V was shortened by 1 base and J by 2 bases, with 8 bases between the two germline ends. The V gene's germline CDR1 is LGHDT and CDR2 YNNKEL (reference sequence). This CDR3 region has 14 residues. DNA of the CDR3: TGTGCCAGCAGCCAAGCATCCTCTCAAGAGACCCAGTACTTC. Amino acid sequence: CASSQASSQETQYF.

V gene TRBV27 combines with J gene TRBJ1-6; D might be TRBD1 (6 bases). This CDR3 is built from 16 residues. CDR1 and CDR2 (germline): MNHEY, SMNVEV (reference sequence). V was trimmed by 4 bases and J by 6 bases, leaving 16 bases between them. CDR3 protein: CASSSWGGWGNSPLHF. CDR3 coding DNA: TGTGCCAGCAGTTCCTGGGGGGGCTGGGGTAATTCACCCCTCCACTTT.

The chain employs TRBV5-1 and TRBJ2-3, with D perhaps TRBD2 (5 bases). Trimming shortened V by 0 bases and J by 0 bases, and 11 bases separated the two germline ends. Germline CDR1 and CDR2: SGHRS and YFSETQ. The CDR3 runs 16 residues. In nucleotides, the CDR3 is TGCGCCAGCAGCTTGGGGCTAGCAACTAGCACAGATACGCAGTATTTT. Translation gives CASSLGLATSTDTQYF.